The clone carrying this T cell receptor (beta chain) was recorded many times. The record originates from a study of T cells in Graves' hyperthyroidism and ophthalmopathy. As for the study in general: Peripheral blood was obtained at initial diagnosis, preceding any treatment.

Amplified TCR beta CDR3 regions came from RNA transcripts. During a first-round RT-PCR of the TCR CDR3, the HTBI primer set was used. Each CDR3 protein is one row after TCRdb ran MiXCR on the multiplex PCR reads. The data show 540,000 or so distinct CDR3 sequences, with around 14% seen just once and under 8% held by the top ten. Sequenced sample: blood. The source of this sequence is a woman aged 25 to 45 with Graves' hyperthyroidism.

The CDR3 nucleotides are TGTGCCAGCAGTTTACTGGGACTTAAGAACACCGGGGAGCTGTTTTTT. Its translation is CASSLLGLKNTGELFF. The chain links TRBV28 to TRBJ2-2; weak D call: TRBD2 (6 bases). From germline, CDR1 is MDHEN and CDR2 SYDVKM. This CDR3 comprises 16 residues. Trimming removed 2 bases at V and 1 base at J, with 11 bases between.